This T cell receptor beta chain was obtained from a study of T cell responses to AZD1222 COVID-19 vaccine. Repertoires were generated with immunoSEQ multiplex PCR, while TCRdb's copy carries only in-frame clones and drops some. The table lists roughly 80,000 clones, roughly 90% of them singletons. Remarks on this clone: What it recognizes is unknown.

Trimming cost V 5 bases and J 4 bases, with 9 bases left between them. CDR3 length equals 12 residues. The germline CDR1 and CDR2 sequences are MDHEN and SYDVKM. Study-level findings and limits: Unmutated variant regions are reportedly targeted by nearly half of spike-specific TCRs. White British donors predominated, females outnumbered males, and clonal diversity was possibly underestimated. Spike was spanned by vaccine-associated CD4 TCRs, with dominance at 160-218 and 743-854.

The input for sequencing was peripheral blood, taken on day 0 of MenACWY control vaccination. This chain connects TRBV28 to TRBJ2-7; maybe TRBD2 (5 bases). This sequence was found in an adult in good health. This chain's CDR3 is CASSRTSYEQYF. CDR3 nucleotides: TGTGCCAGCAGTCGCACTAGTTACGAGCAGTACTTC.